These T cell receptor beta chains were read from a single sample in a study of blood T cell repertoires in COVID-19. Repertoires were generated with immunoSEQ multiplex PCR, while TCRdb's copy carries only in-frame clones and drops some. The sample contains roughly 70,000 clones, 60% to 80% of which appear only once. Sequences were obtained from peripheral blood. These receptors were collected from a man between 70 and 80 years old with COVID-19, enrolled during active disease. Each CDR3 is given with its conserved first and last residue. Each record gives: J gene, clone size, V gene, D gene, CDR3 protein, CDR3 DNA. D genes are given only for firm matches. Size tells how often a clone was seen (once, few, many) or the class of an expanded clone, and some rows leave it out.

>TRBJ2-7|.|TRBV19|.
CATRDRAYEQYF
TGTGCCACCCGAGACAGAGCCTACGAGCAGTACTTC
>TRBJ2-1|.|TRBV5-3|TRBD1
CARSPPTGGNEQFF
TGTGCCAGAAGCCCCCCGACAGGGGGCAATGAGCAGTTCTTC
>TRBJ1-3|.|TRBV5-5|TRBD1
CASSVGTASGNTIYF
TGTGCCAGCAGTGTCGGGACAGCCTCTGGAAACACCATATATTTT
>TRBJ1-1|once|TRBV7-9|TRBD1
CASSTGVGTEAFF
TGTGCCAGCAGCACAGGGGTGGGGACTGAAGCTTTCTTT
>TRBJ2-7|.|TRBV7-2|.
CASSLRAERGLEQYF
TGTGCCAGCAGCTTAAGAGCGGAACGAGGTTTGGAGCAGTACTTC
>TRBJ2-2|.|TRBV28|.
CASSSPNAYAGELFF
TGTGCCAGCAGTTCACCTAACGCGTACGCCGGGGAGCTGTTTTTT
>TRBJ2-5|.|TRBV5-5|TRBD2
CASSLAGVAGPPETQYF
TGTGCCAGCAGCTTGGCGGGGGTAGCGGGACCCCCAGAGACCCAGTACTTC
>TRBJ2-7|once|TRBV2|.
CASNPGTYEQYF
TGTGCCAGCAACCCAGGAACCTACGAGCAGTACTTC
>TRBJ2-2|once|TRBV28|TRBD1
CASKYRGPNTGELFF
TGTGCCAGCAAATACAGGGGGCCGAACACCGGGGAGCTGTTTTTT
>TRBJ1-5|.|TRBV28|.
CASVYPGGRNQPQHF
TGTGCCAGCGTATATCCGGGGGGTCGCAATCAGCCCCAGCATTTT
>TRBJ2-7|.|TRBV10-3|TRBD2
CAISAGGRAANEQYF
TGTGCCATCAGTGCTGGCGGGAGGGCCGCCAACGAGCAGTACTTC
>TRBJ1-1|.|TRBV7-3|.
CASSPKTTGEAFF
TGTGCCAGCAGCCCGAAAACTACGGGTGAAGCTTTCTTT
>TRBJ2-2|.|TRBV3-1/TRBV3-2|.
CASSQGGPQNTGELFF
TGTGCCAGCAGCCAGGGGGGACCGCAGAACACCGGGGAGCTGTTTTTT
>TRBJ2-2|few|TRBV5-4|TRBD1
CASNRQGNTGELFF
TGTGCCAGCAACCGACAGGGGAACACCGGGGAGCTGTTTTTT
>TRBJ2-7|once|TRBV5-1|TRBD2
CASSEAGGGEQYF
TGCGCCAGCAGCGAAGCGGGAGGCGGCGAGCAGTACTTC
>TRBJ1-2|.|TRBV28|TRBD1
CASRGQGDYGYGYTF
TGTGCCAGCAGGGGACAGGGGGATTACGGCTATGGCTACACCTTC
>TRBJ2-7|.|TRBV4-3|.
CASSQGGYEQYF
TGCGCCAGCAGCCAGGGGGGTTACGAGCAGTACTTC
>TRBJ2-3|.|TRBV10-3|.
CAISSRVGDTYTQYF
TGTGCCATCAGCTCTCGGGTGGGGGACACCTATACGCAGTATTTT
>TRBJ1-4|.|TRBV5-4|TRBD1
CASSLGAGGYEKLFF
TGTGCCAGCAGCTTGGGGGCAGGGGGCTATGAAAAACTGTTTTTT
>TRBJ2-3|few|TRBV4-3|TRBD2
CASSHDTSGEALDTQYF
TGCGCCAGCAGCCATGATACTAGCGGAGAGGCTTTGGATACGCAGTATTTT
>TRBJ1-5|.|TRBV19|.
CASSDSDSSIQPQHF
TGTGCCAGTAGTGACAGCGACTCTTCCATCCAGCCCCAGCATTTT
>TRBJ2-7|once|TRBV25-1|TRBD1
CASMNRGHCEQYF
TGTGCCAGCATGAACAGGGGGCATTGCGAGCAGTACTTC
>TRBJ1-5|.|TRBV24-1|.
CATSEGDQPQHF
TGTGCCACCAGTGAAGGGGATCAGCCCCAGCATTTT
>TRBJ2-5|.|TRBV9|.
CASSVAPAGGYETQYF
TGTGCCAGCAGCGTAGCTCCGGCAGGGGGGTATGAGACCCAGTACTTC
>TRBJ1-4|.|TRBV5-1|.
CASSFTGINEKLFF
TGCGCCAGCAGCTTTACAGGGATTAATGAAAAACTGTTTTTT
>TRBJ1-2|once|TRBV5-1|.
CASSLVVGGSYGYTF
TGCGCCAGCAGCTTGGTAGTCGGAGGCAGCTATGGCTACACCTTC
>TRBJ1-2|.|TRBV6-1|TRBD1
CASSDRGHGYGYTF
TGTGCCAGCAGTGACAGGGGGCACGGCTATGGCTACACCTTC
>TRBJ2-3|.|TRBV18|.
CASSPVISGTDTQYF
TGTGCCAGCTCACCTGTGATCAGCGGCACAGATACGCAGTATTTT
>TRBJ2-1|.|TRBV18|TRBD2
CASSPPKDRLAYNEQFF
TGTGCCAGCTCACCACCTAAAGACAGACTAGCTTACAATGAGCAGTTCTTC
>TRBJ2-2|.|TRBV6-6|TRBD2
CASRTPGLAGTGELFF
TGTGCCAGCAGGACCCCGGGACTAGCCGGGACCGGGGAGCTGTTTTTT
>TRBJ2-1|.|TRBV4-2|.
CASSQGRDPREQFF
TGTGCCAGCAGCCAAGGGAGGGATCCCAGGGAGCAGTTCTTC
>TRBJ2-1|.|TRBV7-9|TRBD1
CASRGQAINNEQFF
TGTGCCAGCAGGGGACAGGCCATTAACAATGAGCAGTTCTTC
>TRBJ1-1|few|TRBV10-1|.
CASSDSNRLSPLNTEAFF
TGCGCCAGCAGTGACTCAAATCGACTCTCCCCCTTAAACACTGAAGCTTTCTTT
>TRBJ2-5|.|TRBV6-5|TRBD1
CASFLTGQRETQYF
TGTGCCAGCTTTCTGACAGGGCAGCGAGAGACCCAGTACTTC
>TRBJ2-6|.|TRBV30|.
CAWARGSGANVLTF
TGTGCCTGGGCGAGGGGGTCCGGGGCCAACGTCCTGACTTTC
>TRBJ2-5|.|TRBV4-1|.
CASSQLRRGETQYF
TGCGCCAGCAGCCAACTTAGGCGCGGAGAGACCCAGTACTTC
>TRBJ1-1|.|TRBV6-6|.
CASSYRPTVVTEAFF
TGTGCCAGCAGTTACCGCCCGACAGTGGTCACTGAAGCTTTCTTT
>TRBJ1-5|.|TRBV5-8|TRBD1
CASSTDRDGQPQHF
TGTGCCAGCAGCACGGACAGGGACGGTCAGCCCCAGCATTTT
>TRBJ2-7|.|TRBV19|TRBD2
CASSARLAGASYEQYF
TGTGCCAGTAGCGCCCGACTAGCGGGGGCCTCCTACGAGCAGTACTTC
>TRBJ1-6|.|TRBV7-2|TRBD1
CASSLTDRRDSPLHF
TGTGCCAGCAGCTTAACGGACAGGCGGGATTCACCCCTCCACTTT
>TRBJ1-1|.|TRBV19|TRBD1
CASTRGAGGSVVNTEAFF
TGTGCCAGTACCAGGGGGGCCGGGGGCTCGGTGGTGAACACTGAAGCTTTCTTT
>TRBJ2-1|.|TRBV7-2|TRBD2
CASSLASGRSNEQFF
TGTGCCAGCAGCTTAGCTAGCGGGAGATCGAATGAGCAGTTCTTC
>TRBJ1-1|.|TRBV11-2|TRBD1
CASSSQGGYAFF
TGTGCCAGCAGCTCCCAAGGGGGCTACGCTTTCTTT
>TRBJ2-3|.|TRBV5-6|TRBD1
CASTRIGDRGDTQYF
TGTGCCAGCACCCGCATCGGAGACAGGGGGGATACGCAGTATTTT
>TRBJ2-5|once|TRBV27|.
CASSGVGSATQYF
TGTGCCAGTTCCGGGGTGGGGAGTGCGACCCAGTACTTC
>TRBJ2-7|few|TRBV6-5|.
CASGGQSYEQYF
TGTGCCAGTGGCGGGCAGTCCTACGAGCAGTACTTC
>TRBJ2-3|.|TRBV12-5|.
CASGFAADTQYF
TGTGCTAGTGGTTTCGCGGCAGATACGCAGTATTTT
>TRBJ2-1|.|TRBV2|.
CASSGPNSYNEQFF
TGTGCCAGCAGTGGGCCGAACTCCTACAATGAGCAGTTCTTC
>TRBJ2-5|.|TRBV7-3|TRBD2
CASAGGAQETQYF
TGTGCCAGCGCGGGAGGCGCCCAAGAGACCCAGTACTTC
>TRBJ2-1|.|TRBV5-1|.
CASTPVAESYNEQFF
TGCGCCAGCACCCCGGTAGCTGAATCCTACAATGAGCAGTTCTTC
>TRBJ1-5|few|TRBV14|.
CASSHDGREHQPQHF
TGTGCCAGCAGCCACGATGGGAGGGAGCATCAGCCCCAGCATTTT
>TRBJ2-1|.|TRBV7-3|.
CASSLRAGMRFF
TGTGCCAGCAGCTTAAGGGCAGGAATGAGGTTCTTC
>TRBJ2-2|.|TRBV6-5|.
CASGGRMTGELFF
TGTGCCAGCGGAGGTCGGATGACCGGGGAGCTGTTTTTT
>TRBJ2-1|.|TRBV4-3|TRBD2
CASSHRGTSSYNEQFF
TGCGCCAGCAGCCATCGCGGGACTAGCTCCTACAATGAGCAGTTCTTC
>TRBJ1-1|.|TRBV18|.
CASSPRQGLGTEAFF
TGTGCCAGCTCACCACGGCAGGGGCTGGGGACTGAAGCTTTCTTT